These T cell receptor beta chains were read from a single sample in a study of blood T cell repertoires in COVID-19. Repertoires were generated with immunoSEQ multiplex PCR, while TCRdb's copy carries only in-frame clones and drops some. The data hold about 120,000 clones, with about 90% observed a single time. Sequencing was performed on peripheral blood. All receptors derive from a man in his 70s who had recovered from COVID-19. Each CDR3 is given with its conserved first and last residue.

V: TRBV15
length: 15
J: TRBJ2-7
CDR3: CATSREDRGYHEQYF

V: TRBV24-1
length: 15
J: TRBJ2-1
CDR3: CATSEMTSGVGEQFF

V: TRBV4-1
length: 16
J: TRBJ1-4
CDR3: CASSQDPRATNEKLFF

V: TRBV6-5
length: 14
J: TRBJ1-6
CDR3: CASSPTGRTSPLHF

V: TRBV6-4
length: 14
J: TRBJ2-1
CDR3: CASSESLTSGRQFF

V: TRBV5-1
length: 13
J: TRBJ1-3
CDR3: CASSVGSGNTIYF

V: TRBV5-4
length: 19
J: TRBJ1-2
CDR3: CASSLSRGFSGDTNYGYTF

V: TRBV15
length: 16
J: TRBJ2-2
CDR3: CATSREGGRGTGELFF

V: TRBV30
length: 12
J: TRBJ2-5
CDR3: CAWSRDRATQYF

V: TRBV28
length: 15
J: TRBJ1-1
CDR3: CASSFSSRRATEAFF

V: TRBV10-3
length: 14
J: TRBJ1-1
CDR3: CAISGTGLNTEAFF

V: TRBV28
length: 15
J: TRBJ2-6
CDR3: CASSSLALGANVLTF

V: TRBV28
length: 12
J: TRBJ2-7
CDR3: CASWTRNYEQYF

V: TRBV7-6
length: 17
J: TRBJ2-5
CDR3: CASSLEGGRAGLETQYF

V: TRBV2
length: 15
J: TRBJ2-1
CDR3: CASSSTSGRANEQFF

V: TRBV9
length: 12
J: TRBJ2-3
CDR3: CASSGGGETQYF

V: TRBV5-6
length: 14
J: TRBJ1-1
CDR3: CASSFTGGKTEAFF

V: TRBV7-9
length: 14
J: TRBJ1-3
CDR3: CASTDRGYGNTIYF

V: TRBV23-1
length: 18
J: TRBJ2-3
CDR3: CASSRGLITGGRGDTQYF

V: TRBV6-4
length: 16
J: TRBJ1-3
CDR3: CASWRTRIRSGNTIYF

V: TRBV6-5
length: 13
J: TRBJ1-2
CDR3: CASTDRGNYGYTF

V: TRBV12-5
length: 13
J: TRBJ1-1
CDR3: CASGLYSNTEAFF

V: TRBV21-1
length: 17
J: TRBJ2-1
CDR3: CASSNRERNSSYNEQFF

V: TRBV7-6
length: 13
J: TRBJ2-3
CDR3: CASSLRQGVTQYF

V: TRBV2
length: 13
J: TRBJ2-7
CDR3: CASAGTGKYEQYF

V: TRBV27
length: 13
J: TRBJ2-1
CDR3: CASRQGVHNEQFF

V: TRBV7-2
length: 14
J: TRBJ1-1
CDR3: CASSGQVGDTEAFF

V: TRBV2
length: 15
J: TRBJ1-2
CDR3: CASSAGTAANYGYTF

V: TRBV10-3
length: 16
J: TRBJ1-3
CDR3: CAISESDRAPGNTIYF

V: TRBV20-1
length: 14
J: TRBJ2-1
CDR3: CSASSGLGYNEQFF

V: TRBV6-1
length: 13
J: TRBJ2-5
CDR3: CASSLIAGETQYF

V: TRBV6-1
length: 14
J: TRBJ2-7
CDR3: CASSESGRSYEQYF

V: TRBV2
length: 13
J: TRBJ1-5
CDR3: CASQAEVNQPQHF

V: TRBV29-1
length: 13
J: TRBJ2-2
CDR3: CGSGSTATGELFF

V: TRBV6-5
length: 14
J: TRBJ1-5
CDR3: CASRPGQHNQPQHF

V: TRBV10-3
length: 14
J: TRBJ1-3
CDR3: CAISDLSSGNTIYF

V: TRBV15
length: 15
J: TRBJ1-1
CDR3: CATSRDNRGGTEAFF

V: TRBV19
length: 14
J: TRBJ1-4
CDR3: CASSNRQGGEKLFF

V: TRBV7-9
length: 16
J: TRBJ1-6
CDR3: CASSLALRVVDSPLHF

V: TRBV30
length: 16
J: TRBJ2-3
CDR3: CAWSTTRQGAKGTQYF

V: TRBV6-1
length: 14
J: TRBJ1-2
CDR3: CASSDGGGSLSYTF

V: TRBV11-2
length: 15
J: TRBJ1-6
CDR3: CASSLVAGADSPLHF

V: TRBV11-2
length: 14
J: TRBJ1-4
CDR3: CASSQTGGGEKLFF

V: TRBV29-1
length: 14
J: TRBJ2-7
CDR3: CSVRPGLETYEQYF

V: TRBV3-1/TRBV3-2
length: 13
J: TRBJ2-3
CDR3: CASSQDWRRTQYF

V: TRBV7-8
length: 16
J: TRBJ2-2
CDR3: CASSSGLAGYTGELFF

V: TRBV27
length: 13
J: TRBJ2-1
CDR3: CASRQDSYNEQFF

V: TRBV18
length: 18
J: TRBJ1-3
CDR3: CASSLQLGTKSSGNTIYF

V: TRBV2
length: 16
J: TRBJ1-5
CDR3: CASIEGGLRGNQPQHF

V: TRBV7-9
length: 15
J: TRBJ1-2
CDR3: CASRPPGQGLRGYTF

V: TRBV6-6
length: 14
J: TRBJ1-2
CDR3: CASSTVAGVDGYTF